The T cell receptor (beta chain) described here comes from a study of neurological immune-mediated disorders (dated by TCRdb to about 2019). Looking at the study overall: Among the approximately 34 multiple sclerosis patients, some 31 had relapsing-remitting MS and 3 had secondary progressive MS. Peripheral blood TCR-beta repertoires from patients with HTLV-I-associated myelopathy (HAM/TSP), patients with multiple sclerosis, and healthy controls were compared in the study using UMI-based sequencing. The 90 to 110 TCR-beta libraries included longitudinal samples, technical triplicates and paired sorted CD4+ and CD8+ T-cell subsets alongside PBMC samples. Of the 68 subjects in the cohort, some 14 were HAM/TSP patients, about 34 were multiple sclerosis patients, and some 20 were healthy controls.

Including cysteine and phenylalanine, the CDR3 has 13 amino acids. The CDR3 DNA has 39 bases and is translated from base 1. V is reduced by 2 bases and J by 4 bases, leaving a spacing of 8 bases between them. CDR1 is given as MNHEY and CDR2 as SVGAGI, both from the germline V gene. cDNA was synthesized by template-switch 5'RACE using a primer with a 10-nucleotide random unique molecular identifier that tagged each TCR transcript. Every sequencing run covered 15-18 subjects and yielded more than 180 million TCR-beta sequences. The RNeasy kit was used for extraction of total RNA. The KAPA Real-time Library Amplification kit was used to amplify TCR-beta VDJ regions with primers targeting the TCR constant region and the 5'RACE anchor. Sample indexes and Illumina adaptors were added in a first PCR, and a second PCR then increased library yield. After Ampure bead purification, the TCR product of roughly 650 bp was size-selected on a 2% E-gel SizeSelection system. Library quality was checked on a Bioanalyzer, concentration was measured with Qubit, and libraries were quantified with the Kapa Library Quantification kit before pooling. An Illumina HiSeq 2500 sequenced the libraries paired-end 2 x 150 bp. To increase sequence diversity, roughly 24-32% phiX was spiked into each library pool. Turning to the authors' computational methods: Quality-filtered reads were processed with the UMI-based MiGEC pipeline, and over 90% of raw TCR sequences were removed by the MiGEC pipeline during error correction. VDJ genes were aligned to IMGT germline references, and each clonotype was defined by a unique CDR3 amino acid sequence together with V-J genes. Clonal expansion, Shannon diversity and CDR3 relatedness were evaluated with VDJtools (CalcPairwiseDistances, ClusterSamples), while phylogenetic trees were built in CLCbio workbench. Expanded clones were defined as having at least 8 unique UMIs, based on coefficient-of-variation modelling across technical triplicates. The raw public data were reprocessed by TCRdb itself: fastp quality trimming at Q25, MiXCR clonotype calling, in-frame beta chains only. Each entry is one CDR3 protein sequence, shown with its most common DNA and genes. The V and J calls were determined by TCRdb, not by the authors. This sample holds some 61,000 distinct CDR3 sequences; roughly 3.9% were observed only once. 1% to 1.5% of the sample is in the top ten clones.

This clonotype has a count of ten or more. Its antigen target is currently unknown. One base away there is no much larger clone; base qualities are not given. For the unsorted PBMC libraries, 2 million PBMCs were stored in RNAlater at -80 degrees C until RNA extraction and were used to generate the libraries. The multiple sclerosis patients were enrolled in a US clinical protocol that evaluated disease progression with magnetic resonance imaging. Peripheral blood underwent Ficoll-Hypaque density gradient centrifugation to isolate PBMCs, which were then cryopreserved in liquid nitrogen. Study-level results and caveats: The MS cluster was not associated with any clinical or MRI features, and the authors stated that larger cohorts are needed. In a phylogenetic analysis, the repertoires of 18 out of 34 MS patients fell into a single cluster of related CDR3 sequences, pointing to a possible signature at the repertoire level. No identical CDR3 amino acid sequences were shared among expanded clones across subjects, suggesting private TCR-beta repertoires in all groups. TCR clonal expansion was highest in HAM/TSP patients and lowest in MS patients, with MS patients falling below even healthy controls.

The rearrangement combines TRBV6-5 with TRBJ1-1; there is no confident call for the D gene. The specimen was PBMCs. The TCR sequence derives from a man younger than 45 with multiple sclerosis. The CDR3 is CASSYSGTTEAFF. The bases are TGTGCCAGCAGTTACAGCGGCACCACTGAAGCTTTCTTT.